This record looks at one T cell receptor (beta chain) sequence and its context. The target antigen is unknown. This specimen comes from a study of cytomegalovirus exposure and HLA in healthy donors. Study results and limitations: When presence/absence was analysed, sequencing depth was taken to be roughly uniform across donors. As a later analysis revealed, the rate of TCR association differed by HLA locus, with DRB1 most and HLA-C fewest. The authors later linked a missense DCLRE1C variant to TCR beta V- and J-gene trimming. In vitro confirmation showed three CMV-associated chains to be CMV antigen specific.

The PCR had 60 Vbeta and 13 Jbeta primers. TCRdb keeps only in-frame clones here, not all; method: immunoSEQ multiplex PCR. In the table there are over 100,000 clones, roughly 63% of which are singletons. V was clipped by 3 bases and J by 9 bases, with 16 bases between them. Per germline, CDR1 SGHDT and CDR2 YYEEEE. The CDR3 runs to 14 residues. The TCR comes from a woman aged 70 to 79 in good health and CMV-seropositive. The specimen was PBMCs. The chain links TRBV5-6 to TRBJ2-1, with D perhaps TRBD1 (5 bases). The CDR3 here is CASSSYQGAGEQFF. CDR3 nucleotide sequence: TGTGCCAGCAGCTCTTACCAAGGGGCAGGTGAGCAGTTCTTC. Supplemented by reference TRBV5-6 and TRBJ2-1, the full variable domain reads DAGVTQSPTHLIKTRGQQVTLRCSPKSGHDTVSWYQQALGQGPQFIFQYYEEEERQRGNFPDRFSGHQFPNYSSELNVNALLLGDSALYLCASSSYQGAGEQFFGPGTRLTVL.